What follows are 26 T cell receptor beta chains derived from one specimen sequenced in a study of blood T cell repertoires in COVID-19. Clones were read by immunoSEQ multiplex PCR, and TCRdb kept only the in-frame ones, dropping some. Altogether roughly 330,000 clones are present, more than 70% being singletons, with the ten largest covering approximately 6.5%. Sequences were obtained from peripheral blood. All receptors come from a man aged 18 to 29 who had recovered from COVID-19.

CDR3 bases: TGTGCTAGTGGTTTACCCTCAATAGCGGGGTCTAGCACAGATACGCAGTATTTT. Its translation is CASGLPSIAGSSTDTQYF. This rearrangement joins TRBV12-5 to TRBJ2-3; TRBD2 matches at 8 bases. Germline V gene lookup returns CDR1 LGHNT and CDR2 FRNRAP. This CDR3 region has 18 residues. V lost 3 bases, J lost 0 bases, and 11 bases stayed unmatched.

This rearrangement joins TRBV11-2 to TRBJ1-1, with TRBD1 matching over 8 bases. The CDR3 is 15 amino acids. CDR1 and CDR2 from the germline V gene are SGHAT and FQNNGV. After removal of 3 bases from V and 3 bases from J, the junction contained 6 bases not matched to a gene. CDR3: CASSFSTGAYTEAFF. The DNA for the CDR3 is TGTGCCAGCAGCTTCTCGACAGGGGCATACACTGAAGCTTTCTTT.

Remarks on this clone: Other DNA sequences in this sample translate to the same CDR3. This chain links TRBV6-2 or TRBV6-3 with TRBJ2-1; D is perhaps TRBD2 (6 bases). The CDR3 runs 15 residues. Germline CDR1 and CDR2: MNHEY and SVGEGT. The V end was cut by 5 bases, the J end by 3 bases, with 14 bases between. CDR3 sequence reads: CASSPGTRRYNEQFF. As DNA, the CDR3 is TGTGCCAGCAGTCCCGGGACTCGCCGCTACAATGAGCAGTTCTTC.

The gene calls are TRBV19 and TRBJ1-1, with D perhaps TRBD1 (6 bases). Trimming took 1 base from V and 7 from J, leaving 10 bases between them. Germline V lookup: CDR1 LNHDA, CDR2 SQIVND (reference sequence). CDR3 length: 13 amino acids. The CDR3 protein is CASSIGGRNEAFF. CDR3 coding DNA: TGTGCCAGTAGTATAGGGGGGCGGAATGAAGCTTTCTTT.

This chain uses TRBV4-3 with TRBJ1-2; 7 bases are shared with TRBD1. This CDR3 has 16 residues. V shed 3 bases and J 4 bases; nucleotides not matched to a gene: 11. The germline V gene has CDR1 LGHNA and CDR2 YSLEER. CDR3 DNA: TGCGCCAGCAGCCAGGCACGCACCGGGACAGTCTATGGCTACACCTTC. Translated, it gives CASSQARTGTVYGYTF.

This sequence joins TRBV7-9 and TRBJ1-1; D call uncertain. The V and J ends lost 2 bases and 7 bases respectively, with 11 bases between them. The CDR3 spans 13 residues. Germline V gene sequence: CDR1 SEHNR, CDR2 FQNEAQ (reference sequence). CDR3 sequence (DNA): TGTGCCAGCAGCTTACGGGAGACGGATGAAGCTTTCTTT. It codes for CASSLRETDEAFF.

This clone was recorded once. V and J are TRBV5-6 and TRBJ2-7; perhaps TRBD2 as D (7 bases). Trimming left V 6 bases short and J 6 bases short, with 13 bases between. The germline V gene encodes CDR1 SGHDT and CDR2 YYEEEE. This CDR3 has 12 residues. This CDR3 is CASTLGGGEQYF. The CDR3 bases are TGTGCCAGCACCCTGGGAGGGGGCGAGCAGTACTTC.

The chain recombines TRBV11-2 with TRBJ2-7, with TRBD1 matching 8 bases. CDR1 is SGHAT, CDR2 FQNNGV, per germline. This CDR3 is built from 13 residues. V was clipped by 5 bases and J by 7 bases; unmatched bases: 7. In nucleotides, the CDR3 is TGTGCCAGCAGCCCCGGACAGGGATGGGAGCAGTACTTC. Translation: CASSPGQGWEQYF.

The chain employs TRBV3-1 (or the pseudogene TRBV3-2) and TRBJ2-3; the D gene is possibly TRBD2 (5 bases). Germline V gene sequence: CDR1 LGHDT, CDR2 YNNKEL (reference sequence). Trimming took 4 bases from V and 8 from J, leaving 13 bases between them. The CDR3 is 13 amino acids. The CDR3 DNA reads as TGTGCCAGCAGCCGAACTAGGCCCGGTACGCAGTATTTT. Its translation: CASSRTRPGTQYF.

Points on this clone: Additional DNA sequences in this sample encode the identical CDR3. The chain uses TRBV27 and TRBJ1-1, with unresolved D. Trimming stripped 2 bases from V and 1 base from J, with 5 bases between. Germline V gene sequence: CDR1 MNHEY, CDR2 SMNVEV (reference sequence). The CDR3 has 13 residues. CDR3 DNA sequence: TGTGCCAGCAGTTTAGAAGCGAACACTGAAGCTTTCTTT. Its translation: CASSLEANTEAFF.

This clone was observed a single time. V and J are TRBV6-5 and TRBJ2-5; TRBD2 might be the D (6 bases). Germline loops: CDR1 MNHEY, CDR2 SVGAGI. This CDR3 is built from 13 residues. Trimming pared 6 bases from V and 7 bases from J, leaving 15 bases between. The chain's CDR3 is CASSETTAGTQYF. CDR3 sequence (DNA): TGTGCCAGCAGCGAGACTACAGCGGGGACCCAGTACTTC.

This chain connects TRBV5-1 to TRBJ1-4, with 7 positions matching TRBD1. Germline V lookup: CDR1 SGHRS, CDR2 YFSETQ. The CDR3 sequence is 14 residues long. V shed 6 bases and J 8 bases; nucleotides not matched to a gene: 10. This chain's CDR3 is CASTLTTGREKLFF. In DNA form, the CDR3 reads TGCGCCAGCACCCTCACGACAGGGAGGGAAAAACTGTTTTTT.

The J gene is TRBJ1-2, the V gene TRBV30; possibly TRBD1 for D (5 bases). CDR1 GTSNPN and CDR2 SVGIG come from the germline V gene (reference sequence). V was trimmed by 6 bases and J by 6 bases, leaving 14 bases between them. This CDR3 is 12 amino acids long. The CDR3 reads CACSKDINGYTF. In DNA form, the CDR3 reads TGTGCCTGTTCGAAGGACATCAATGGCTACACCTTC.

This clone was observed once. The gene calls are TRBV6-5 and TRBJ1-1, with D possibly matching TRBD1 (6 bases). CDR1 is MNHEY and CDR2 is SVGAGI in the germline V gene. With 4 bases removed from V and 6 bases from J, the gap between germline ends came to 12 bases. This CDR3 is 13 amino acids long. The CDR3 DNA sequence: TGTGCCAGCAGTTCCACAGGGTGGTCTGAAGCTTTCTTT. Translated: CASSSTGWSEAFF.

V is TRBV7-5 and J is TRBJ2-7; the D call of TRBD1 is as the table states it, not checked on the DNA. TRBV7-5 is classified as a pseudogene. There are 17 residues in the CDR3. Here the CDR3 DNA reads TGTGCCAGAAGCTTAGATTGGGGCGGGACAGGGACCTACGAGCAGTACTTC. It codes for CARSLDWGGTGTYEQYF.

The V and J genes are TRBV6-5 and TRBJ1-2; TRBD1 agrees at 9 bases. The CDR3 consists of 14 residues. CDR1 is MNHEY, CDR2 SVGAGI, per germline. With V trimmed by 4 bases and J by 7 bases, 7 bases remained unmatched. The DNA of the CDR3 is TGTGCCAGCAGTTGGCCGGGACAGGGATTTGGCTACACCTTC. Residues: CASSWPGQGFGYTF.

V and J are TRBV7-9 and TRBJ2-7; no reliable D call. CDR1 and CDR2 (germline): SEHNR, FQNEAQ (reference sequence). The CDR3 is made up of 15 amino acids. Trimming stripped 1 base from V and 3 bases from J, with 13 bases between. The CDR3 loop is CASSLGSAELYEQYF. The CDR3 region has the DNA TGTGCCAGCAGCTTAGGATCGGCGGAACTCTACGAGCAGTACTTC.

In DNA form, the CDR3 reads TGTGCCAGCAGCCAGACAGGGGGCACAGGCTATGGCTACACCTTC. It codes for CASSQTGGTGYGYTF. The rearrangement uses TRBV3-1 (or the pseudogene TRBV3-2) and TRBJ1-2; TRBD1 aligns across 10 bases. V was clipped by 3 bases and J by 4 bases; unmatched bases: 5. From germline, CDR1 is LGHDT and CDR2 YNNKEL (reference sequence). The CDR3 extends over 15 amino acids.

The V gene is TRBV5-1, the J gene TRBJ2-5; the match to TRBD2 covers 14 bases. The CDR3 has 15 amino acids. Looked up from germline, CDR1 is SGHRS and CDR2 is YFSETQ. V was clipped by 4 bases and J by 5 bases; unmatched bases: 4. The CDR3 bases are TGCGCCAGCAGCAAGACTAGCGGGAGGGCGGAGACCCAGTACTTC. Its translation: CASSKTSGRAETQYF.

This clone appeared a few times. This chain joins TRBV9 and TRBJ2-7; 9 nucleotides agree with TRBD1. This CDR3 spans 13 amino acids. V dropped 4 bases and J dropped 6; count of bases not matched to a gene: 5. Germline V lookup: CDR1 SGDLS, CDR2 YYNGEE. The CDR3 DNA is TGTGCCAGCAGCCGAACAGGGGGCCGCGAGCAGTACTTC. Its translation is CASSRTGGREQYF.

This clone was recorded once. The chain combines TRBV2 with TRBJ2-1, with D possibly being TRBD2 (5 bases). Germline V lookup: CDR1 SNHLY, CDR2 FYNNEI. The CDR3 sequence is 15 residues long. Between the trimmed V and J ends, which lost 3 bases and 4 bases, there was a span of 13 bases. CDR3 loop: CASSDHGKKYNEQFF. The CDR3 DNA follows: TGTGCCAGCAGTGACCACGGGAAGAAGTACAATGAGCAGTTCTTC.

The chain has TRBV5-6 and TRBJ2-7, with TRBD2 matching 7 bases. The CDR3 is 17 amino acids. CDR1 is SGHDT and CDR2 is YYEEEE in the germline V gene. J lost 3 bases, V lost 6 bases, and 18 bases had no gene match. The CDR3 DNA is TGTGCCAGCACATTTTCTAGCGGCCCCTTGGGTGGCTACGAGCAGTACTTC. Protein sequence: CASTFSSGPLGGYEQYF.

The CDR3 region is CASSELVGEDPYEQYF. In DNA, the CDR3 is TGTGCCAGCAGTGAATTAGTAGGGGAAGATCCCTACGAGCAGTACTTC. The gene calls are TRBV2 and TRBJ2-7, with a tentative D call TRBD1 (5 bases). The CDR3 is 16 residues long. The V end was cut by 2 bases, the J end by 2 bases, with 16 bases between. Germline values: CDR1 SNHLY, CDR2 FYNNEI.

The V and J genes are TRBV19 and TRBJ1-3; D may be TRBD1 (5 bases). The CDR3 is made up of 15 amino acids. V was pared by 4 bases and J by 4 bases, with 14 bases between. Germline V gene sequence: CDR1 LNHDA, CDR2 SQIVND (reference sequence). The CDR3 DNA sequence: TGTGCCAGTAGTAAGATCGGAGGGGTCGGAAACACCATATATTTT. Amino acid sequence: CASSKIGGVGNTIYF. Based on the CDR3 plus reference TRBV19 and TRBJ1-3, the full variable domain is DGGITQSPKYLFRKEGQNVTLSCEQNLNHDAMYWYRQDPGQGLRLIYYSQIVNDFQKGDIAEGYSVSREKKESFPLTVTSAQKNPTAFYLCASSKIGGVGNTIYFGEGSWLTVV.

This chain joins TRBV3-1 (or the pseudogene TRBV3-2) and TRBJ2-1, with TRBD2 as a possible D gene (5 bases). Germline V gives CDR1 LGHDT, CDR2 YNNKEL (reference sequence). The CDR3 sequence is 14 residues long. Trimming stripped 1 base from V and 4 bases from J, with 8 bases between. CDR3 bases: TGTGCCAGCAGCCAAGTGGGAGAATACAATGAGCAGTTCTTC. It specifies CASSQVGEYNEQFF.

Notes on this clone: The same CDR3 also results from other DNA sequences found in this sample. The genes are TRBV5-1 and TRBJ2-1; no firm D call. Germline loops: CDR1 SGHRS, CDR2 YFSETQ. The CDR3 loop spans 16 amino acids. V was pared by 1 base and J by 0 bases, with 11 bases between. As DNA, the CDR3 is TGCGCCAGCAGCTTGAATAGTCGAGGCTCCTACAATGAGCAGTTCTTC. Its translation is CASSLNSRGSYNEQFF.